This T cell receptor beta chain was sequenced for a study of cytomegalovirus exposure and HLA in healthy donors. This PCR relied on a set of 60 Vbeta primers and 13 Jbeta primers. Repertoires were generated with immunoSEQ multiplex PCR, while TCRdb's copy carries only in-frame clones and drops some. The table shows about 180,000 clones, with under 85% occurring only once. The CDR3 runs to 16 residues. Germline trimming cut 2 bases from V and 5 bases from J; bases unmatched to any gene: 9. CDR1 MNHEY and CDR2 SVGAGI come from the germline V gene. General study points: Certain indistinguishable V segments, among them TRBV6-2 and TRBV6-3, were excluded. According to an earlier analysis, most TCR beta V segments yielded productive rearrangements about 87% or about 30% of the time. Rates of TCR association differed by HLA locus in a later analysis, with DRB1 highest and HLA-C lowest.

Comments on this clone: Antigen specificity is unknown.

The chain joins TRBV6-5 to TRBJ2-7; TRBD2 matches 10 bases. The sample taken for sequencing was PBMCs. This receptor was obtained from a human donor in good health. CDR3 sequence reads: CASSYGTASGGHEQYF. In DNA, the CDR3 is TGTGCCAGCAGTTACGGAACGGCTAGCGGGGGCCACGAGCAGTACTTC.